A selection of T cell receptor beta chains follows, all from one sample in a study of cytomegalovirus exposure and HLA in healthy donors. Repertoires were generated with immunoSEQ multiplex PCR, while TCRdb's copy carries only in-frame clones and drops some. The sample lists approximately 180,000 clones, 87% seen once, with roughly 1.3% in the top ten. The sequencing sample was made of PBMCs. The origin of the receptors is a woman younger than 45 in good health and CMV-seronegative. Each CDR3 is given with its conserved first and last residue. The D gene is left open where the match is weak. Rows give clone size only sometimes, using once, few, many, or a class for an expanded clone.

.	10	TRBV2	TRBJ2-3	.	CASGGDTQYF	TGTGCCAGCGGCGGAGATACGCAGTATTTT
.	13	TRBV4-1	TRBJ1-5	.	CASSQDRYQPQHF	TGCGCCAGCAGCCAAGATCGGTATCAGCCCCAGCATTTT
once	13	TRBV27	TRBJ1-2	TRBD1	CASSSGQEIGYTF	TGTGCCAGCAGTTCCGGACAGGAGATAGGCTACACCTTC
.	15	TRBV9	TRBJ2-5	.	CASSVDRLVGETQYF	TGTGCCAGCAGCGTAGATCGACTAGTCGGAGAGACCCAGTACTTC
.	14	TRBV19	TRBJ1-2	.	CASSPRQEWGGYTF	TGTGCCAGTAGTCCACGACAGGAATGGGGTGGCTACACCTTC
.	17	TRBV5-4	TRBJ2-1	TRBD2	CASSLRLAGDLYNEQFF	TGTGCCAGCAGCCTACGACTAGCGGGGGATCTCTACAATGAGCAGTTCTTC
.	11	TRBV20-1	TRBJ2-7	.	CSAPWGREQYF	TGCAGTGCCCCGTGGGGGCGGGAGCAGTACTTC
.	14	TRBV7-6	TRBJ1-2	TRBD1	CASSPGTGFSGYTF	TGTGCCAGCAGCCCCGGGACAGGGTTTTCCGGCTACACCTTC
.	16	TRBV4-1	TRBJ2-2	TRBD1	CASSPIQGTNTGELFF	TGCGCCAGCAGCCCAATACAGGGGACGAACACCGGGGAGCTGTTTTTT
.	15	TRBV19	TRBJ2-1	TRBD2	CASSALAGAYNEQFF	TGTGCCAGTAGTGCCCTAGCGGGGGCCTACAATGAGCAGTTCTTC
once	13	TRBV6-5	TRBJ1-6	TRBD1	CASTRDRYSPLHF	TGTGCCAGCACTAGGGACAGATATTCACCCCTCCACTTT
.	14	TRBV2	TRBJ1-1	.	CASSESGFVTEAFF	TGTGCCAGCAGTGAGTCAGGGTTTGTCACTGAAGCTTTCTTT
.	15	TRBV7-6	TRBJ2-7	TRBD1	CASSGERTGGHEQYF	TGTGCCAGCAGCGGAGAAAGGACAGGGGGCCACGAGCAGTACTTC
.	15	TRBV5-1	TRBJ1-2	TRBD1	CASSSGAGGANGYTF	TGCGCCAGCAGCTCAGGGGCAGGGGGCGCGAATGGCTACACCTTC
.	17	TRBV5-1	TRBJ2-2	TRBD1	CASSSNPGTVSTGELFF	TGCGCCAGCAGCTCCAACCCCGGGACAGTAAGCACCGGGGAGCTGTTTTTT
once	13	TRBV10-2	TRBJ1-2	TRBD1	CASRGQGSSGYTF	TGCGCCAGCAGGGGACAGGGGAGCTCGGGCTACACCTTC